Shown below are 27 T cell receptor beta chains from a single sample sequenced in a study of blood T cell repertoires in COVID-19. Repertoires were generated with immunoSEQ multiplex PCR, while TCRdb's copy carries only in-frame clones and drops some. This table holds about 380,000 clones, about 89% found once. The sequencing sample was made of PBMCs or T cells enriched from blood (not recorded which). These TCRs come from a man younger than 40 who had recovered from COVID-19.

The rearrangement joins TRBV30 to TRBJ2-1; 7 bases agree with TRBD2. This CDR3 region has 14 residues. After removal of 0 bases from V and 7 bases from J, the junction contained 6 bases not matched to a gene. Germline CDR1 reads GTSNPN; CDR2 reads SVGIG (reference sequence). The CDR3 region has the DNA TGTGCCTGGAGTGTACGGGCGGGGGTGAATGAGCAGTTCTTC. The encoded protein is CAWSVRAGVNEQFF.

This clone was recorded a few times. J is TRBJ1-5 and V is TRBV19; 7 positions agree with TRBD1. Unmatched junction bases numbered 8, after V lost 6 bases and J lost 0 bases. This CDR3 has 16 residues. The V gene's germline CDR1 is LNHDA and CDR2 SQIVND (reference sequence). The CDR3 nucleotides are TGTGCCAGTAGAGGAGGGGGCAGCAATAGCAATCAGCCCCAGCATTTT. This translates into CASRGGGSNSNQPQHF.

The chain links TRBV10-3 to TRBJ1-1; TRBD1 matches at 11 bases. Germline V gene lookup returns CDR1 ENHRY and CDR2 SYGVKD. V dropped 2 bases and J dropped 7; count of bases not matched to a gene: 3. This CDR3 is 14 amino acids long. The DNA for the CDR3 is TGTGCCATCAGTGAGGGGGGACAGGGGGGTGAAGCTTTCTTT. Residues: CAISEGGQGGEAFF.

The V and J genes are TRBV19 and TRBJ2-1, with a possible D match to TRBD2 (6 bases). The V gene's germline CDR1 is LNHDA and CDR2 SQIVND (reference sequence). The V and J ends lost 6 bases and 1 base respectively, with 10 bases between them. This CDR3 contains 14 residues. CDR3: CASSLGTSYNEQFF. The CDR3 nucleotides are TGTGCCAGTAGCCTTGGGACTTCCTACAATGAGCAGTTCTTC.

The chain links TRBV27 to TRBJ1-6, with D perhaps matching TRBD1 (6 bases). In germline, CDR1 is MNHEY, CDR2 SMNVEV (reference sequence). The CDR3 has 14 residues. V was shortened by 8 bases and J by 8 bases, with 16 bases between the two germline ends. In DNA form, the CDR3 reads TGTGCCAGCGCCCTCAGGGGATTGCATTCACCCCTCCACTTT. Its protein product is CASALRGLHSPLHF.

This clone was counted between two and nine times. Other DNA variants within this sample encode the same CDR3. The V call is TRBV19, the J call TRBJ2-2; TRBD1 matches at 10 bases. Trimming took 5 bases from V and 5 from J; bases not matched to a gene: 5. The germline CDR1 and CDR2 sequences are LNHDA and SQIVND (reference sequence). This CDR3 contains 15 residues. For the CDR3, the DNA is TGTGCCAGTAGTGCCGGGACAGGGGTGACCGGGGAGCTGTTTTTT. This translates into CASSAGTGVTGELFF.

As to this clone: At the DNA level, this CDR3 is encoded by other sequences in the same sample as well. The V call is TRBV7-8, the J call TRBJ1-2, with TRBD1 as a possible D gene (6 bases). Germline CDR1 is SGHVS and CDR2 is FQNEAQ. The CDR3 is 14 amino acids. The V end lost 1 base, the J end lost 0 bases, and 6 bases lay between the germline ends. The CDR3 loop reads CASSLGQANYGYTF. As DNA, the CDR3 is TGTGCCAGCAGCTTAGGACAGGCTAACTATGGCTACACCTTC. The full variable domain, rest sourced from reference TRBV7-8 and TRBJ1-2, is GAGVSQSPRYKVAKRGQDVALRCDPISGHVSLFWYQQALGQGPEFLTYFQNEAQLDKSGLPSDRFFAERPEGSVSTLKIQRTQQEDSAVYLCASSLGQANYGYTFGSGTRLTVV.

This sequence joins TRBV5-1 and TRBJ2-7; 10 bases map to TRBD1. Germline trimming cut 3 bases from V and 2 bases from J; bases unmatched to any gene: 8. CDR1 and CDR2 from the germline V gene are SGHRS and YFSETQ. The CDR3 totals 16 residues. CDR3 amino acids: CASSWGDRGATYEQYF. The CDR3 DNA reads as TGCGCCAGCAGCTGGGGGGACAGGGGCGCTACCTACGAGCAGTACTTC. The full variable domain, in which reference TRBV5-1 and TRBJ2-7 provide the parts outside the CDR3, is KAGVTQTPRYLIKTRGQQVTLSCSPISGHRSVSWYQQTPGQGLQFLFEYFSETQRNKGNFPGRFSGRQFSNSRSEMNVSTLELGDSALYLCASSWGDRGATYEQYFGPGTRLTVT.

The genes are TRBV7-9 and TRBJ2-1; 7 bases are a match to TRBD1. This CDR3 has 15 amino acids. The J segment lost 1 base and the V segment lost 5 bases, leaving 5 bases of the junction unmatched. CDR1 SEHNR and CDR2 FQNEAQ come from the germline V gene (reference sequence). CDR3 amino acids: CASSGGQTSYNEQFF. The CDR3 DNA reads TGTGCCAGCAGCGGGGGACAGACGTCCTACAATGAGCAGTTCTTC.

The chain is built from TRBV28 and TRBJ1-2, with D maybe TRBD1 (5 bases). This CDR3 has 14 amino acids. Deletions cut 3 bases from V and 0 bases from J, with 8 bases between. Germline values: CDR1 MDHEN, CDR2 SYDVKM. The CDR3 is CASSFRAANYGYTF. CDR3 nucleotides: TGTGCCAGCAGTTTCAGGGCAGCTAACTATGGCTACACCTTC.

The chain recombines TRBV20-1 with TRBJ1-1; no clear D. Deletions cut 2 bases from V and 7 bases from J, with 8 bases between. The germline V gene has CDR1 DFQATT and CDR2 SNEGSKA (reference sequence). This CDR3 is 11 amino acids long. CDR3 bases: TGCAGTGCTAGATCGGGTTATGAAGCTTTCTTT. This translates into CSARSGYEAFF.

CDR3 DNA sequence: TGTGCCAGCAAAGGGGGACAGGGGGGAAATTCACCCCTCCACTTT. Translated, it gives CASKGGQGGNSPLHF. The V and J genes are TRBV25-1 and TRBJ1-6, with 11 bases lining up with TRBD1. Trimming took 7 bases from V and 7 from J; bases not matched to a gene: 6. The CDR3 contains 15 residues. Germline CDR1 reads MGHDK; CDR2 reads SYGVNS.

The chain couples TRBV5-1 to TRBJ1-2; 7 bases map to TRBD1. The germline V gene has CDR1 SGHRS and CDR2 YFSETQ. V trimming: 5 bases; J trimming: 4 bases; junction bases outside the gene matches: 11. The CDR3 contains 15 residues. Written as DNA, the CDR3 is TGCGCCAGCAGTCCCCCTGACAGGGATCGCTATGGCTACACCTTC. It yields the protein CASSPPDRDRYGYTF. Based on the CDR3 plus reference TRBV5-1 and TRBJ1-2, the full variable domain is KAGVTQTPRYLIKTRGQQVTLSCSPISGHRSVSWYQQTPGQGLQFLFEYFSETQRNKGNFPGRFSGRQFSNSRSEMNVSTLELGDSALYLCASSPPDRDRYGYTFGSGTRLTVV.

The chain employs TRBV11-2 and TRBJ2-1, with D maybe TRBD1 (6 bases). This CDR3 contains 13 residues. Trimming shortened V by 5 bases and J by 8 bases, and 13 bases separated the two germline ends. From germline, CDR1 is SGHAT and CDR2 FQNNGV. In DNA, the CDR3 is TGTGCCAGCAGCCTTGGACAGATCTATGAGCAGTTCTTC. Protein: CASSLGQIYEQFF.

The chain couples TRBV30 to TRBJ1-6; possible D gene TRBD1, 6 bases. In germline, CDR1 is GTSNPN, CDR2 SVGIG (reference sequence). The V end was cut by 0 bases, the J end by 9 bases, with 12 bases between. The CDR3 length is 14 residues. The CDR3 sequence is CAWSVHRVGSPLHF. The CDR3 nucleotides are TGTGCCTGGAGTGTACACAGGGTCGGTTCACCCCTCCACTTT.

The genes are TRBV25-1 and TRBJ1-1; D not resolved. CDR1 and CDR2 from the germline V gene are MGHDK and SYGVNS. The CDR3 contains 12 residues. Trimming removed 3 bases at V and 5 bases at J, with 7 bases between. CDR3 coding DNA: TGTGCCAGCAGTGACACATGGACTGAAGCTTTCTTT. This gives the protein CASSDTWTEAFF. Together with reference TRBV25-1 and TRBJ1-1, the CDR3 gives the full variable domain: EADIYQTPRYLVIGTGKKITLECSQTMGHDKMYWYQQDPGMELHLIHYSYGVNSTEKGDLSSESTVSRIRTEHFPLTLESARPSHTSQYLCASSDTWTEAFFGQGTRLTVV.

The chain employs TRBV27 and TRBJ2-7, with a tentative D call TRBD1 (5 bases). The V end was cut by 5 bases, the J end by 1 base, with 12 bases between. Per germline, CDR1 MNHEY and CDR2 SMNVEV (reference sequence). The CDR3 extends over 14 amino acids. In DNA, the CDR3 is TGTGCCAGCAGTGACCAGGGCTCGTCCTACGAGCAGTACTTC. This translates into CASSDQGSSYEQYF.

This clone was recorded only once. This chain links TRBV7-9 with TRBJ1-2; unclear D gene. V lost 4 bases and J lost 0, with 12 bases in between. CDR3 size: 15 residues. Germline V gene sequence: CDR1 SEHNR, CDR2 FQNEAQ (reference sequence). The CDR3 bases are TGTGCCAGCAGCTATGAGTCGGTGGCTAACTATGGCTACACCTTC. This codes for CASSYESVANYGYTF.

A single count supports this clone. Different DNA sequences within this sample yield the same CDR3. The rearrangement uses TRBV27 and TRBJ1-2; 8 bases match TRBD1. V dropped 2 bases and J dropped 4; count of bases not matched to a gene: 3. CDR1 and CDR2 (germline): MNHEY, SMNVEV (reference sequence). The CDR3 sequence is 14 residues long. The CDR3 spells CASSLTGGGYGYTF. CDR3 DNA: TGTGCCAGCAGTTTAACAGGGGGTGGCTATGGCTACACCTTC.

This clone appeared once. The chain employs TRBV10-3 and TRBJ1-2, with a tentative D call TRBD1 (6 bases). The CDR3 is 11 residues long. Deletions cut 5 bases from V and 6 bases from J, with 7 bases between. Per germline, CDR1 ENHRY and CDR2 SYGVKD. The CDR3 nucleotides are TGTGCCATCAGTCAGGGGCATGGCTACACCTTC. The encoded protein is CAISQGHGYTF.

The V gene is TRBV19, the J gene TRBJ2-1; 10 bases map to TRBD1. The CDR3 covers 17 residues. Germline lookup yields CDR1 LNHDA and CDR2 SQIVND (reference sequence). After removal of 4 bases from V and 5 bases from J, the junction contained 11 bases not matched to a gene. CDR3 region: CASSSRDRGPRDNEQFF. The DNA of the CDR3 is TGTGCCAGTAGTAGTCGCGACAGGGGGCCCAGGGACAATGAGCAGTTCTTC.

The chain recombines TRBV12-3 or TRBV12-4 with TRBJ2-7; a possible D gene is TRBD1 (5 bases). This CDR3 spans 13 amino acids. Trimming shortened V by 3 bases and J by 4 bases, and 10 bases separated the two germline ends. The CDR3 DNA is TGTGCCAGCAGTTTGAAAGGGGCTTACGAGCAGTACTTC. Its protein is CASSLKGAYEQYF.

In its sample, this clone was seen a few times. This CDR3 is also generated by other DNA sequences in the sample. The rearrangement uses TRBV5-1 and TRBJ2-3, with D maybe TRBD1 (7 bases). Germline values: CDR1 SGHRS, CDR2 YFSETQ. The CDR3 has 14 residues. Trimming cost V 0 bases and J 5 bases, with 10 bases left between them. CDR3 residues: CASSLGQGGDTQYF. The CDR3 DNA follows: TGCGCCAGCAGCTTGGGACAGGGAGGAGATACGCAGTATTTT.

The chain recombines TRBV3-1 (or the pseudogene TRBV3-2) with TRBJ1-6; D possibly corresponds to TRBD1 (5 bases). V lost 7 bases, J lost 7 bases, and 11 bases lay in between. This CDR3 comprises 13 residues. Germline CDR1 reads LGHDT; CDR2 reads YNNKEL (reference sequence). The CDR3 coding sequence is TGTGCCAGCATCGGACAACCAAATTCACCCCTCCACTTT. The encoded protein is CASIGQPNSPLHF.

The chain carries TRBV2 and TRBJ1-5, with 8 bases identical to TRBD1. This CDR3 region has 16 residues. CDR1 is SNHLY and CDR2 is FYNNEI in the germline V gene. After removal of 4 bases from V and 2 bases from J, the junction contained 7 bases not matched to a gene. The CDR3 protein is CASSGGAGGGNQPQHF. In DNA, the CDR3 is TGTGCCAGCAGTGGAGGGGCAGGGGGCGGCAATCAGCCCCAGCATTTT.

The chain links TRBV4-1 to TRBJ2-1, with 7 positions matching TRBD2. The CDR3 contains 15 residues. The V gene's germline CDR1 is MGHRA and CDR2 YSYEKL. With V trimmed by 3 bases and J by 5 bases, 7 bases remained unmatched. The CDR3 DNA is TGCGCCAGCAGCCAGGGGGGGATGTCCAACAATGAGCAGTTCTTC. This codes for CASSQGGMSNNEQFF.

V gene TRBV30 combines with J gene TRBJ2-7; D call uncertain. Germline V CDR1 and CDR2: GTSNPN, SVGIG (reference sequence). This CDR3 has 13 amino acids. V dropped 0 bases and J dropped 5 bases, with 11 bases sitting between them. CDR3 protein: CAWSVGRSDEQYF. The CDR3 coding sequence is TGTGCCTGGAGTGTCGGCAGGTCGGACGAGCAGTACTTC.